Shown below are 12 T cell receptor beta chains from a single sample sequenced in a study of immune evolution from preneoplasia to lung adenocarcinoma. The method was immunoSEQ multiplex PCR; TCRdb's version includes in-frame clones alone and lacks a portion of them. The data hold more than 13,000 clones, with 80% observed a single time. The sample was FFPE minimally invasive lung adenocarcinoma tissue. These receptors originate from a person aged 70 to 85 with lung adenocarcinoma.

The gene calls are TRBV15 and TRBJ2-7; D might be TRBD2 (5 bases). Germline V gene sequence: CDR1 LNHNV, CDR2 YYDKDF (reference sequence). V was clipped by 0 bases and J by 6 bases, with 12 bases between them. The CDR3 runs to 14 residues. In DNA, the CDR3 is TGTGCCACCAGCAGAGAATCGAGGGAATCCGAGCAGTACTTC. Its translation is CATSRESRESEQYF. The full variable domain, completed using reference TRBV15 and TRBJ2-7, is DAMVIQNPRYQVTQFGKPVTLSCSQTLNHNVMYWYQQKSSQAPKLLFHYYDKDFNNEADTPDNFQSRRPNTSFCFLDIRSPGLGDTAMYLCATSRESRESEQYFGPGTRLTVT.

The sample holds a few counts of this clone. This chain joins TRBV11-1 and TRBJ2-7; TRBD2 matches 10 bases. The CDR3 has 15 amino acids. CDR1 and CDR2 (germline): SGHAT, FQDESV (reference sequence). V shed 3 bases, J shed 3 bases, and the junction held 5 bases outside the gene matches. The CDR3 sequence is CASSLGGTSDYEQYF. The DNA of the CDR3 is TGTGCCAGCAGCTTGGGGGGGACTAGCGACTACGAGCAGTACTTC.

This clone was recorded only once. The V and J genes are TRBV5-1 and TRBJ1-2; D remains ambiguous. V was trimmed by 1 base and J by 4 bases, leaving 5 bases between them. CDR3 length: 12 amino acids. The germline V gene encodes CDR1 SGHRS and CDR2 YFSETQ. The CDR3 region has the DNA TGCGCCAGCAGCTTGAGCGGCTATGGCTACACCTTC. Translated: CASSLSGYGYTF.

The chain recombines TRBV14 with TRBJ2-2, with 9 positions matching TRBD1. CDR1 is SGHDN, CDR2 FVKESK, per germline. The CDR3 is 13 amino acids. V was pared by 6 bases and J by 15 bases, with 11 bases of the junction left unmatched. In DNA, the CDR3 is TGTGCCAGCAGAGATACAGGGGGCCTGAGTTTGTTTTTT. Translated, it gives CASRDTGGLSLFF.

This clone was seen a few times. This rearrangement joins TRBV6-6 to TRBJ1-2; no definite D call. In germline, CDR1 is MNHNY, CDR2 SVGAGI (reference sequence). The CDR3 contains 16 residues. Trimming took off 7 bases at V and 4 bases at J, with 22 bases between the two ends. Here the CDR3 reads CASTISQTVGAYGYTF. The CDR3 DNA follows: TGTGCCAGCACAATATCGCAGACCGTTGGTGCCTATGGCTACACCTTC.

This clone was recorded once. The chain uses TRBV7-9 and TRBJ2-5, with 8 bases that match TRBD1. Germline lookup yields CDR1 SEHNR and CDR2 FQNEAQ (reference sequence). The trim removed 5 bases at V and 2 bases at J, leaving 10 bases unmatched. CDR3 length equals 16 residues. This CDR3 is CASSLTGTGPQETQYF. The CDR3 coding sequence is TGTGCCAGCAGCCTAACTGGGACAGGCCCTCAAGAGACCCAGTACTTC.

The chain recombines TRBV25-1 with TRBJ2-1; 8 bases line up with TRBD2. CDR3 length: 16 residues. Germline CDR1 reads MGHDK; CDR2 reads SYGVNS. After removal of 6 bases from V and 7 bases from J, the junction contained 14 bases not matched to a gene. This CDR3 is CASSPPGGFGGNEQFF. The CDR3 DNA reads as TGTGCCAGCAGCCCTCCGGGGGGGTTTGGTGGGAATGAGCAGTTCTTC.

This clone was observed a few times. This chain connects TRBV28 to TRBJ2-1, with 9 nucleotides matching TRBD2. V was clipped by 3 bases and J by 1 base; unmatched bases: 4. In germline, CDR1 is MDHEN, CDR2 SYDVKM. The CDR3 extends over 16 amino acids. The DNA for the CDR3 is TGTGCCAGCAGTTTGGTGACTAGCGGTTCCTACAATGAGCAGTTCTTC. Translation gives CASSLVTSGSYNEQFF.

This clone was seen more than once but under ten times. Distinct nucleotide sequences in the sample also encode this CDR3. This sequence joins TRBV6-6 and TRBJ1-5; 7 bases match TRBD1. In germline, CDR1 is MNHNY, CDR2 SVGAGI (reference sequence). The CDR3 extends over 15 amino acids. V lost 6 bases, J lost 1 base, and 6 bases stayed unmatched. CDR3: CASSPTGSSNQPQHF. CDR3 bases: TGTGCCAGCAGCCCGACAGGGTCAAGCAATCAGCCCCAGCATTTT.

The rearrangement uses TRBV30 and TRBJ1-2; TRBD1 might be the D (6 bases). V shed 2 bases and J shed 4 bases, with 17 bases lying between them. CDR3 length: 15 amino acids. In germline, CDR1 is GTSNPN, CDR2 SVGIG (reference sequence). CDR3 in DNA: TGTGCCTGGAGTATGTCCTGGGACATTGGCTATGGCTACACCTTC. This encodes CAWSMSWDIGYGYTF.

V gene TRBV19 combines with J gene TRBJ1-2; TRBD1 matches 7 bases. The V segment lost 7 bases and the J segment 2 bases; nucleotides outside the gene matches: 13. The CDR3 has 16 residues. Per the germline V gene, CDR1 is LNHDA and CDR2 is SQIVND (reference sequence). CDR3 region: CASTPTGATFNYGYTF. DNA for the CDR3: TGTGCCAGTACCCCTACAGGGGCCACATTCAACTATGGCTACACCTTC.

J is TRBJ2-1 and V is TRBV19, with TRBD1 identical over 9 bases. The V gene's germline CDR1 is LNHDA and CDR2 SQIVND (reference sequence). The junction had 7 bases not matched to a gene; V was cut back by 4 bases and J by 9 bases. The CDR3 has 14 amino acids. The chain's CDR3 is CASSTTGGMGEQFF. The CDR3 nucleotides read TGTGCCAGTAGTACGACAGGGGGTATGGGTGAGCAGTTCTTC.